Listed below are T cell receptor beta chains from one sample, sequenced in a study of cytotoxic CD8 clonotypes in ibrutinib-treated CLL. Here immunoSEQ multiplex PCR was the method, and the copy in TCRdb shows in-frame clones only, minus some. This table holds roughly 15,000 clones, roughly four fifths found once. The source was PBMCs, collected before ibrutinib treatment. Source of these receptors: a human donor with chronic lymphocytic leukemia. Each CDR3 is given with its conserved first and last residue. D genes are given only for firm matches. Size is omitted from some rows. Given values are once, few, many or a class for expanded clones.

j_gene: TRBJ2-7; abundance: NA; v_gene: TRBV7-9; d_gene: NA; CDR3aa: CASSLNPGSLYEQYF; CDR3nt: TGTGCCAGCAGCTTAAACCCAGGGTCACTCTACGAGCAGTACTTC
j_gene: TRBJ2-7; abundance: NA; v_gene: TRBV5-4; d_gene: TRBD1; CDR3aa: CASSLGQGAYEQYF; CDR3nt: TGTGCCAGCAGCCTTGGACAGGGGGCTTACGAGCAGTACTTC
j_gene: TRBJ2-5; abundance: once; v_gene: TRBV30; d_gene: NA; CDR3aa: CAWNPGLETQYF; CDR3nt: TGTGCCTGGAATCCAGGGCTTGAGACCCAGTACTTC
j_gene: TRBJ1-3; abundance: NA; v_gene: TRBV9; d_gene: NA; CDR3aa: CASSVGQLGLGNTIYF; CDR3nt: TGTGCCAGCAGCGTAGGGCAGCTGGGGCTGGGAAACACCATATATTTT
j_gene: TRBJ2-7; abundance: NA; v_gene: TRBV4-2; d_gene: TRBD2; CDR3aa: CASSPTATSGRRGPYEQYF; CDR3nt: TGTGCCAGCAGCCCAACAGCGACTAGCGGGAGGAGAGGGCCCTACGAGCAGTACTTC
j_gene: TRBJ2-2; abundance: few; v_gene: TRBV11-2; d_gene: TRBD2; CDR3aa: CASSFTTAGTGELFF; CDR3nt: TGTGCCAGCAGTTTTACGACAGCGGGAACCGGGGAGCTGTTTTTT
j_gene: TRBJ2-2; abundance: NA; v_gene: TRBV19; d_gene: NA; CDR3aa: CASSGRGGGTGELFF; CDR3nt: TGTGCCAGTAGTGGGCGCGGAGGGGGCACCGGGGAGCTGTTTTTT
j_gene: TRBJ1-1; abundance: NA; v_gene: TRBV13; d_gene: NA; CDR3aa: CASRLGGGWTEAFF; CDR3nt: TGTGCCAGCAGGTTGGGGGGCGGTTGGACTGAAGCTTTCTTT
j_gene: TRBJ2-3; abundance: once; v_gene: TRBV7-3; d_gene: TRBD2; CDR3aa: CASSLTSGTDTQYF; CDR3nt: TGTGCCAGCAGCTTGACTAGCGGCACAGATACGCAGTATTTT
j_gene: TRBJ2-7; abundance: NA; v_gene: TRBV7-2; d_gene: NA; CDR3aa: CASSLGYHEQYF; CDR3nt: TGTGCCAGCAGCTTGGGTTACCACGAGCAGTACTTC
j_gene: TRBJ1-3; abundance: NA; v_gene: TRBV7-9; d_gene: NA; CDR3aa: CASSSGTATGNTIYF; CDR3nt: TGTGCCAGCAGCTCCGGGACCGCTACGGGAAACACCATATATTTT
j_gene: TRBJ2-3; abundance: NA; v_gene: TRBV2; d_gene: NA; CDR3aa: CASRRGPASTDTQYF; CDR3nt: TGTGCCAGCAGGAGGGGACCTGCTAGCACAGATACGCAGTATTTT
j_gene: TRBJ2-7; abundance: NA; v_gene: TRBV14; d_gene: TRBD2; CDR3aa: CASSQTAGAVYEQYF; CDR3nt: TGTGCCAGCAGCCAAACAGCGGGAGCTGTCTACGAGCAGTACTTC
j_gene: TRBJ2-7; abundance: NA; v_gene: TRBV27; d_gene: TRBD1; CDR3aa: CASSLQPAGGSYEQYF; CDR3nt: TGTGCCAGCAGTTTGCAACCGGCAGGGGGCTCCTACGAGCAGTACTTC
j_gene: TRBJ2-7; abundance: NA; v_gene: TRBV19; d_gene: TRBD2; CDR3aa: CASSIATSGRFGSSYEQYF; CDR3nt: TGTGCCAGTAGTATTGCCACTAGCGGGAGATTCGGATCGTCCTACGAGCAGTACTTC